This T cell receptor (beta chain) appears in the sequencing data of a study of blood T cell repertoires in COVID-19. CDR1 and CDR2 from the germline V gene are MDHEN and SYDVKM. The germline V and J ends were trimmed by 6 bases and 7 bases, with 16 bases remaining between them. CDR3 length: 14 residues. TCRdb's table, derived via immunoSEQ multiplex PCR, lists solely in-frame clones and lacks some. This table has around 170,000 clones, more than 80% appearing once. The gene calls are TRBV28 and TRBJ1-5; D gene uncertain. This clonotype was obtained from a man between 45 and 60 years old who had recovered from COVID-19. Sequenced input: PBMCs or T cells enriched from blood (not recorded which). The CDR3 nucleotides are TGTGCCAGCAGCCCTCTTCGTCGCCGGCAGCCCCAGCATTTT. Residues: CASSPLRRRQPQHF.